The 26 T cell receptor beta chains given below trace back to one sample, sequenced in a study of post-analysis software for immune sequencing data. Overall study findings and caveats: Compared with controls, patients had more of roughly 5 TRBV segments, including TRBV5-6, TRBV5-1 and TRBV20-1.

The antigens these receptors bind are not known. The authors incorporated unique molecular identifiers into the TCR beta cDNA libraries. TCRdb analysed the PCR reads with MiXCR anew, one entry per CDR3 protein. The profile shows some 890,000 distinct CDR3 sequences, about 50% of them singletons. Input material: blood. The receptors here all came from a girl aged 10 to 17 with multiple sclerosis.

This clonotype was counted between two and nine times. V and J are TRBV6-1 and TRBJ2-4, with D maybe TRBD1 (6 bases). Trimming cost V 3 bases and J 5 bases, with 11 bases left between them. The CDR3 sequence is 14 residues long. The germline CDR1 and CDR2 sequences are MNHNS and SASEGT. The CDR3 loop reads CASSDLGAQNIQYF. CDR3 in DNA: TGTGCCAGCAGTGATTTGGGGGCCCAAAACATTCAGTACTTC.

The V call is TRBV6-6, the J call TRBJ2-7; D unresolved. The length of the CDR3 is 14 residues. The germline gives CDR1 MNHNY, CDR2 SVGAGI (reference sequence). Trimming removed 6 bases at V and 4 bases at J, with 16 bases between. The CDR3 spells CASRTEGVGYEQYF. CDR3 DNA sequence: TGTGCCAGCAGAACGGAAGGTGTGGGGTACGAGCAGTACTTC.

This clonotype was seen a handful of times. The chain links TRBV20-1 to TRBJ1-2; unclear D gene. CDR3 length equals 12 residues. V was shortened by 3 bases and J by 0 bases, with 5 bases between the two germline ends. The germline gives CDR1 DFQATT, CDR2 SNEGSKA (reference sequence). The CDR3 nucleotides read TGCAGTGCTAGGTCGGCTAACTATGGCTACACCTTC. This encodes CSARSANYGYTF.

This clonotype came up many times. The CDR3 spells CATSWAEGDTQYF. The DNA of the CDR3 is TGTGCCACCAGTTGGGCCGAAGGGGATACGCAGTATTTT. This chain connects TRBV24-1 to TRBJ2-3; no clear D. Trimming took 6 bases from V and 6 from J, leaving 12 bases between them. The CDR3 contains 13 residues. Germline CDR1 KGHDR, CDR2 SFDVKD.

V is TRBV20-1 and J is TRBJ2-1, with 13 positions matching TRBD2. With V trimmed by 6 bases and J by 11 bases, 7 bases remained unmatched. Germline V gives CDR1 DFQATT, CDR2 SNEGSKA (reference sequence). The CDR3 spans 13 residues. The CDR3 nucleotides are TGCAGTGCCGAACTAGCGGGGGGGCCGAAGCAGTTCTTC. Protein product: CSAELAGGPKQFF.

This chain connects TRBV12-3 or TRBV12-4 to TRBJ2-7, with 9 bases that match TRBD2. The CDR3 is 16 amino acids. With V trimmed by 5 bases and J by 4 bases, 12 bases remained unmatched. CDR3 DNA sequence: TGTGCCAGCAGTCCCGAGAGGGGCAGCGGGAGGTACGAGCAGTACTTC. It yields the protein CASSPERGSGRYEQYF.

The V gene is TRBV10-3, the J gene TRBJ2-3, with 9 bases matching TRBD1. The CDR3 covers 15 residues. Germline CDR1 and CDR2: ENHRY and SYGVKD. After removal of 6 bases from V and 3 bases from J, the junction contained 7 bases not matched to a gene. CDR3 sequence (DNA): TGTGCCATCAGGGCCGGGACAGGGAAGACAGATACGCAGTATTTT. It yields the protein CAIRAGTGKTDTQYF.

The chain carries TRBV18 and TRBJ1-5; D might be TRBD1 (6 bases). From germline, CDR1 is KGHSH and CDR2 LQKENI. Trimming pared 6 bases from V and 4 bases from J, leaving 19 bases between. The CDR3 is 16 amino acids. CDR3 region: CASSSRQDLRNQPQHF. CDR3 nucleotides: TGTGCCAGCTCCTCCCGACAGGACTTGAGAAATCAGCCCCAGCATTTT. Together with reference TRBV18 and TRBJ1-5, the CDR3 gives the full variable domain: NAGVMQNPRHLVRRRGQEARLRCSPMKGHSHVYWYRQLPEEGLKFMVYLQKENIIDESGMPKERFSAEFPKEGPSILRIQQVVRGDSAAYFCASSSRQDLRNQPQHFGDGTRLSIL.

This clonotype was counted only a few times. This rearrangement joins TRBV27 to TRBJ2-7, with D perhaps matching TRBD1 (6 bases). From germline, CDR1 is MNHEY and CDR2 SMNVEV (reference sequence). Between the trimmed V and J ends, which lost 2 bases and 3 bases, there was a span of 14 bases. The CDR3 loop spans 15 amino acids. CDR3 in amino acids: CASSLDGQPFYEQYF. The CDR3 nucleotides read TGTGCCAGCAGTTTAGACGGACAGCCCTTCTACGAGCAGTACTTC.

This clonotype was seen more than once but under ten times. CDR3 nucleotide sequence: TGCAGCGTAAAGGGCGGGGAGACCCAGTACTTC. Translation gives CSVKGGETQYF. The chain uses TRBV29-1 and TRBJ2-5; perhaps TRBD2 as D (5 bases). CDR1 is SQVTM, CDR2 ANQGSEA, per germline. This CDR3 spans 11 amino acids. V was trimmed by 6 bases and J by 5 bases, leaving 10 bases between them.

This clonotype was found a few times. J is TRBJ1-1 and V is TRBV5-1, with TRBD1 as a possible D gene (5 bases). Germline V lookup: CDR1 SGHRS, CDR2 YFSETQ. V lost 0 bases to trimming and J lost 6 bases, with 15 bases between them. This CDR3 has 15 residues. Written as DNA, the CDR3 is TGCGCCAGCAGCTTGGAGAGCAGGGTCCCGCCTGAAGCTTTCTTT. Its protein product is CASSLESRVPPEAFF. Drawing the rest from reference TRBV5-1 and TRBJ1-1, the complete variable domain is KAGVTQTPRYLIKTRGQQVTLSCSPISGHRSVSWYQQTPGQGLQFLFEYFSETQRNKGNFPGRFSGRQFSNSRSEMNVSTLELGDSALYLCASSLESRVPPEAFFGQGTRLTVV.

This clonotype has just a few counts. This chain links TRBV5-1 with TRBJ2-1; D call uncertain. Germline loops: CDR1 SGHRS, CDR2 YFSETQ. The ends were cut back, 7 bases at V and 4 bases at J, with 6 bases in the middle. The CDR3 covers 11 residues. The CDR3 sequence is CASFQYNEQFF. The DNA of the CDR3 is TGCGCCAGCTTCCAGTACAATGAGCAGTTCTTC. Combining the CDR3 with reference TRBV5-1 and TRBJ2-1 gives the whole variable domain KAGVTQTPRYLIKTRGQQVTLSCSPISGHRSVSWYQQTPGQGLQFLFEYFSETQRNKGNFPGRFSGRQFSNSRSEMNVSTLELGDSALYLCASFQYNEQFFGPGTRLTVL.

The chain uses TRBV6-6 and TRBJ1-1; tentatively, D is TRBD1 (5 bases). The CDR3 covers 14 residues. Germline V CDR1 and CDR2: MNHNY, SVGAGI (reference sequence). With 7 bases removed from V and 4 bases from J, the gap between germline ends came to 16 bases. The CDR3 is CASISLGRGTEAFF. The CDR3 DNA reads TGTGCCAGCATCTCCCTGGGTAGGGGCACTGAAGCTTTCTTT.

The CDR3 loop is CSASPGDRGYNEQFF. In nucleotides, the CDR3 is TGCAGTGCTTCTCCTGGGGACAGGGGGTACAATGAGCAGTTCTTC. The chain is built from TRBV20-1 and TRBJ2-1; TRBD1 matches at 11 bases. Germline values: CDR1 DFQATT, CDR2 SNEGSKA (reference sequence). With V trimmed by 5 bases and J by 4 bases, 7 bases remained unmatched. This CDR3 comprises 15 residues.

The gene calls are TRBV5-1 and TRBJ2-7; 9 positions agree with TRBD1. Germline-derived CDR1 and CDR2 are SGHRS and YFSETQ. The junction had 20 bases not matched to a gene; V was cut back by 1 base and J by 3 bases. The CDR3 is 20 residues long. The chain's CDR3 is CASSLQTGTGLSLFGYEQYF. In nucleotides, the CDR3 is TGCGCCAGCAGCTTGCAAACCGGGACAGGGTTATCGCTTTTCGGCTACGAGCAGTACTTC.

The chain joins TRBV21-1 to TRBJ2-5; the table gives TRBD1 as D, unverified against the DNA. The J call could be wrong; TRBJ2-7 is a better fit for the DNA end. TRBV21-1 corresponds to a pseudogene. The CDR3 loop spans 13 amino acids. CDR3 nucleotides: TGTGCCAGCAGTTCCTACAGGGGGAGCGAGCAGTACTTC. This encodes CASSSYRGSEQYF.

The V gene is TRBV5-1, the J gene TRBJ2-1, with 15 bases aligning to TRBD2. Losses at the gene ends were 4 bases for V and 1 base for J; bases not matched to a gene: 6. The CDR3 loop spans 18 amino acids. Germline CDR1 is SGHRS and CDR2 is YFSETQ. CDR3 nucleotide sequence: TGCGCCAGCAGCCCTCAAGGACTAGCGGGGGGGTCCTACAATGAGCAGTTCTTC. Protein: CASSPQGLAGGSYNEQFF.

This clonotype has a single count. This rearrangement joins TRBV7-9 to TRBJ2-5; perhaps D is TRBD1 or TRBD2 (6 bases each). The end of the DNA fits TRBJ2-7 better, so the J call may be wrong. From germline, CDR1 is SEHNR and CDR2 FQNEAQ (reference sequence). This CDR3 region has 15 residues. CDR3 DNA: TGTGCCAGCAGCTTAGCGGGACGGGGGCTGTACGAGCAGTACTTC. Amino acid sequence: CASSLAGRGLYEQYF.

The rearrangement uses TRBV6-4 and TRBJ1-2; 10 positions agree with TRBD1. Germline-derived CDR1 and CDR2 are MRHNA and SNTAGT. This CDR3 is 14 amino acids long. Trimming took 0 bases from V and 5 from J; bases not matched to a gene: 0. The chain's CDR3 is CASSDSGQGYGYTF. CDR3 DNA: TGTGCCAGCAGTGACTCGGGACAGGGGTATGGCTACACCTTC.

The CDR3 DNA sequence: TGTGCCACCAGCAGCGGGGCCTTAGGGCCAGCGGGAGTCGAGAAAAACATTCAGTACTTC. Translated, it gives CATSSGALGPAGVEKNIQYF. V gene TRBV15 combines with J gene TRBJ2-4, with TRBD2 matching 8 bases. The CDR3 runs to 20 residues. Germline V gene sequence: CDR1 LNHNV, CDR2 YYDKDF (reference sequence). The junction had 20 bases not matched to a gene; V was cut back by 3 bases and J by 4 bases. Full variable domain (rest looked up from reference TRBV15 and TRBJ2-4): DAMVIQNPRYQVTQFGKPVTLSCSQTLNHNVMYWYQQKSSQAPKLLFHYYDKDFNNEADTPDNFQSRRPNTSFCFLDIRSPGLGDTAMYLCATSSGALGPAGVEKNIQYFGAGTRLSVL.

This clonotype has just a few counts. This rearrangement joins TRBV20-1 to TRBJ2-5; 11 bases are a match to TRBD2. The V gene end was trimmed by 3 bases and the J gene end by 2 bases; junction bases not matched to a gene: 8. The CDR3 runs 16 residues. Per the germline V gene, CDR1 is DFQATT and CDR2 is SNEGSKA (reference sequence). CDR3 nucleotides: TGCAGTGCTAGTAGGCTAGCGGGGGGTTCTCAAGAGACCCAGTACTTC. It is translated as CSASRLAGGSQETQYF.

The V call is TRBV12-3 or TRBV12-4, the J call TRBJ2-1, with a possible D match to TRBD1 (7 bases). The length of the CDR3 is 14 residues. Deletions cut 6 bases from V and 7 bases from J, with 16 bases between. CDR3 coding DNA: TGTGCCAGCAGCCCCGCGGCAGGGGGGAATGAGCAGTTCTTC. This gives the protein CASSPAAGGNEQFF.

V is TRBV12-3 or TRBV12-4 and J is TRBJ2-7; TRBD2 is a possible D gene (5 bases). Trimming took 6 bases from V and 5 from J, leaving 11 bases between them. The CDR3 is made up of 12 amino acids. The CDR3 sequence: CASSLSADEQYF. CDR3 sequence (DNA): TGTGCCAGCAGCCTTAGCGCCGACGAGCAGTACTTC.

V and J are TRBV5-1 and TRBJ2-7; the D is unclear. The CDR3 sequence is 14 residues long. Trimming took off 5 bases at V and 2 bases at J, with 14 bases between the two ends. CDR1 is SGHRS, CDR2 YFSETQ, per germline. CDR3 residues: CASSSTTLPYEQYF. The DNA of the CDR3 is TGCGCCAGCAGTTCTACGACCCTACCCTACGAGCAGTACTTC.

The genes are TRBV27 and TRBJ2-7; no clear D. CDR3 length: 10 residues. V was clipped by 7 bases and J by 12 bases, with 13 bases between them. CDR1 is MNHEY, CDR2 SMNVEV, per germline (reference sequence). CDR3 region: CASIQLRPYF. The CDR3 nucleotides read TGTGCCAGCATCCAACTTAGGCCGTACTTC.

The chain combines TRBV5-1 with TRBJ2-7; 10 bases line up with TRBD2. This CDR3 contains 17 residues. The germline CDR1 and CDR2 sequences are SGHRS and YFSETQ. Trimming cost V 0 bases and J 0 bases; bases outside gene matches: 6. CDR3 amino acids: CASSLAEGLATSYEQYF. The CDR3, as DNA: TGCGCCAGCAGCTTGGCCGAGGGACTAGCGACCTCCTACGAGCAGTACTTC.